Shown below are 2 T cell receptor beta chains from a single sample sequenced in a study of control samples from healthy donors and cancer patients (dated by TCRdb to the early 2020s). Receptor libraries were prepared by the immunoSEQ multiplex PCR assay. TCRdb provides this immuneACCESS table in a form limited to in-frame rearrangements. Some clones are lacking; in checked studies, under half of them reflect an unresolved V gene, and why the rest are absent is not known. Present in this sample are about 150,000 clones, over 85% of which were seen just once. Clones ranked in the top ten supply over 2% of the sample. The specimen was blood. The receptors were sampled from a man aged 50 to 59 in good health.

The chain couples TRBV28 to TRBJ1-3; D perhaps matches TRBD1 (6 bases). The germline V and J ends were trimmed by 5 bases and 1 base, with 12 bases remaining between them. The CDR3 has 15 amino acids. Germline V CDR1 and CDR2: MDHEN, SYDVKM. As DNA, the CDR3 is TGTGCCAGCAGTGCAGACAGGAGGTCTGGAAACACCATATATTTT. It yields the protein CASSADRRSGNTIYF. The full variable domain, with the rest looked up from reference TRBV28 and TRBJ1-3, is DVKVTQSSRYLVKRTGEKVFLECVQDMDHENMFWYRQDPGLGLRLIYFSYDVKMKEKGDIPEGYSVSREKKERFSLILESASTNQTSMYLCASSADRRSGNTIYFGEGSWLTVV.

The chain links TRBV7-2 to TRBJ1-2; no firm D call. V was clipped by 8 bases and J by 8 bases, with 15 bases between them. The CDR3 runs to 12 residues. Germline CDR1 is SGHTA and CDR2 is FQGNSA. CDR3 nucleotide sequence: TGTGCCAGCTCGAGGGAGGTGGGAGGCTACACCTTC. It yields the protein CASSREVGGYTF.